The clone carrying this TCR beta chain was observed once. Negative isolation was applied to CD8+ and CD4+ T cells, and FACS enrichment was applied to TEMRA cells. Germline CDR1 is LNHDA and CDR2 is SQIVND (reference sequence). V shed 9 bases, J shed 3 bases, and the junction held 17 bases outside the gene matches. The CDR3 runs 16 residues. The data stem from a study of CD8 T cells in Susac syndrome. Random hexamers primed reverse transcription of about 0.45 to 1 ug RNA. The authors amplified TCR beta CDR3 across 54 Vbeta and 13 Jbeta using immunoSEQ multiplex PCR. TCRdb processed the immunoSEQ multiplex PCR reads anew with MiXCR; each CDR3 protein has one entry. The sample includes some 170,000 distinct CDR3 sequences, roughly 93% of them seen just once.

The material sequenced was CD4+ T cells from PBMCs. The receptor comes from a human donor in good health. The chain is built from TRBV19 and TRBJ2-7, with TRBD1 matching 7 bases. CDR3 amino acids: CASHELRVQGDYEQYF. The CDR3 region has the DNA TGTGCCAGCCACGAGTTGAGGGTGCAGGGGGACTACGAGCAGTACTTC.